This T cell receptor beta chain emerged from a study of control samples from healthy donors and cancer patients. The method was immunoSEQ multiplex PCR; TCRdb's version includes in-frame clones alone and lacks a portion of them. The profile shows some 120,000 clones, roughly 84% of them singletons. J was trimmed by 6 bases and V by 3 bases; bases with no gene match: 10. CDR3 size: 15 residues. Germline values: CDR1 DFQATT, CDR2 SNEGSKA (reference sequence). The specimen sequenced was blood. The gene calls are TRBV20-1 and TRBJ2-2; 7 nucleotides match TRBD2. The TCR was taken from a man aged 35 to 55 in good health. The CDR3 here is CSASRGLGVSGELFF. The CDR3 coding sequence is TGCAGTGCTAGTCGCGGACTAGGGGTCTCCGGGGAGCTGTTTTTT.